These 21 T cell receptor beta chains were sequenced from one sample in a study of T cells in tumors after PD-1 blockade. Sequencing was performed with immunoSEQ multiplex PCR; in TCRdb, only in-frame clones are kept and a portion is missing. The data contain 30,000 to 35,000 clones, 73% of them singletons. The sequences come from PBMCs, collected after anti-PD-1 treatment. The receptors derive from a human donor with basal cell carcinoma.

The V gene is TRBV7-2, the J gene TRBJ2-5; D ambiguous. This CDR3 region has 15 residues. V was trimmed by 5 bases and J by 1 base, leaving 14 bases between them. The germline V gene has CDR1 SGHTA and CDR2 FQGNSA. The CDR3 region has the DNA TGTGCCAGCAGCCTCGTGGGCAGAGGCCAAGAGACCCAGTACTTC. As protein: CASSLVGRGQETQYF.

This chain links TRBV2 with TRBJ2-7, with D possibly being TRBD2 (5 bases). This CDR3 is built from 13 residues. V was clipped by 4 bases and J by 9 bases, with 16 bases between them. The germline CDR1 and CDR2 sequences are SNHLY and FYNNEI. This chain's CDR3 is CASSGSEGTRQYF. Written as DNA, the CDR3 is TGTGCCAGCAGTGGCAGTGAGGGCACAAGGCAGTACTTC. Full variable domain (outside the CDR3, taken from reference TRBV2 and TRBJ2-7): EPEVTQTPSHQVTQMGQEVILRCVPISNHLYFYWYRQILGQKVEFLVSFYNNEISEKSEIFDDQFSVERPDGSNFTLKIRSTKLEDSAMYFCASSGSEGTRQYFGPGTRLTVT.

The CDR3 loop reads CASSQVSGPNQPQHF. DNA of the CDR3: TGCGCCAGCAGCCAAGTTTCGGGTCCCAATCAGCCCCAGCATTTT. The V and J genes are TRBV4-1 and TRBJ1-5; D unclear. V was pared by 1 base and J by 3 bases, with 10 bases between. The CDR3 has 15 residues. CDR1 and CDR2 from the germline V gene are MGHRA and YSYEKL.

This rearrangement joins TRBV7-2 to TRBJ1-6; no firm D call. Germline CDR1 reads SGHTA; CDR2 reads FQGNSA. The V end lost 1 base, the J end lost 4 bases, and 5 bases lay between the germline ends. The CDR3 extends over 14 amino acids. This chain's CDR3 is CASSLDGYNSPLHF. The CDR3, as DNA: TGTGCCAGCAGCTTAGACGGATATAATTCACCCCTCCACTTT.

The rearrangement uses TRBV29-1 and TRBJ1-1; no clear D. V was cut by 6 bases and J by 1 base, with 6 bases left in between. Germline assignment: CDR1 SQVTM and CDR2 ANQGSEA. This CDR3 has 11 residues. The CDR3 DNA is TGCAGCGTAGAGAAGAACACTGAAGCTTTCTTT. This codes for CSVEKNTEAFF.

The CDR3 loop is CASSSGQGADYGYTF. The CDR3 DNA reads as TGTGCCAGCAGTTCCGGACAGGGGGCCGACTATGGCTACACCTTC. The chain joins TRBV6-2 or TRBV6-3 to TRBJ1-2, with 11 bases fitting TRBD1. Trimming cost V 4 bases and J 3 bases; bases outside gene matches: 4. The CDR3 totals 15 residues. Germline CDR1 MNHEY, CDR2 SVGEGT.

This sequence joins TRBV4-3 and TRBJ2-2; TRBD2 matches at 15 bases. This CDR3 has 17 amino acids. Germline V gives CDR1 LGHNA, CDR2 YSLEER. Trimming at V came to 4 bases and at J to 1 base, leaving 1 base not matched to a gene. CDR3 region: CASSPGLAGGNTGELFF. The CDR3 DNA is TGCGCCAGCAGCCCGGGACTAGCGGGGGGGAACACCGGGGAGCTGTTTTTT.

In its sample, this clone was seen a few times. This chain joins TRBV4-1 and TRBJ1-2; possibly TRBD1 for D (5 bases). Germline lookup yields CDR1 MGHRA and CDR2 YSYEKL. V lost 1 base to trimming and J lost 7 bases, with 10 bases between them. The CDR3 runs to 13 residues. CDR3 sequence: CASSQGQGVGYTF. CDR3 bases: TGCGCCAGCAGCCAAGGGCAGGGTGTTGGCTACACCTTC.

The V call is TRBV5-5, the J call TRBJ2-1; 7 nucleotides align to TRBD2. CDR3 length: 18 amino acids. The germline V gene has CDR1 SGHKS and CDR2 YYEKEE (reference sequence). With 4 bases clipped from V and 3 bases from J, the junction kept 16 bases outside the gene matches. CDR3 sequence reads: CASSPLAGDLYSYNEQFF. DNA for the CDR3: TGTGCCAGCAGCCCCTTGGCGGGGGACCTTTATAGCTACAATGAGCAGTTCTTC.

This clone was detected only once. The CDR3 loop reads CASSKRQGGTNEKLFF. The DNA for the CDR3 is TGTGCCAGCAGCAAACGACAGGGGGGTACTAATGAAAAACTGTTTTTT. The rearrangement uses TRBV7-2 and TRBJ1-4; 9 nucleotides line up with TRBD1. Germline CDR1 is SGHTA and CDR2 is FQGNSA. The junction had 6 bases not matched to a gene; V was cut back by 5 bases and J by 2 bases. The CDR3 has 16 amino acids. The full variable domain, with the rest looked up from reference TRBV7-2 and TRBJ1-4, is GAGVSQSPSNKVTEKGKDVELRCDPISGHTALYWYRQSLGQGLEFLIYFQGNSAPDKSGLPSDRFSAERTGGSVSTLTIQRTQQEDSAVYLCASSKRQGGTNEKLFFGSGTQLSVL.

V and J are TRBV20-1 and TRBJ2-7; the match to TRBD1 covers 11 bases. Germline trimming cut 3 bases from V and 3 bases from J; bases unmatched to any gene: 4. Germline values: CDR1 DFQATT, CDR2 SNEGSKA (reference sequence). This CDR3 region has 14 residues. CDR3 residues: CSASSGTGGYEQYF. DNA of the CDR3: TGCAGTGCTAGTTCCGGGACAGGGGGCTACGAGCAGTACTTC.

The chain employs TRBV30 and TRBJ1-2, with D unclear. This CDR3 comprises 12 residues. V was shortened by 5 bases and J by 4 bases, with 11 bases between the two germline ends. Germline CDR1 GTSNPN, CDR2 SVGIG (reference sequence). Written as DNA, the CDR3 is TGTGCCTGGGAAGTTGGTGGCTATGGCTACACCTTC. It translates to CAWEVGGYGYTF.

The CDR3, as DNA: TGTGCCAGCAGTTACTCGGGGACAAATAATTCACCCCTCCACTTT. Protein sequence: CASSYSGTNNSPLHF. The chain employs TRBV6-5 and TRBJ1-6; D is possibly TRBD1 (6 bases). Trimming took off 0 bases at V and 5 bases at J, with 8 bases between the two ends. This CDR3 is built from 15 residues. CDR1 is MNHEY and CDR2 is SVGAGI in the germline V gene.

This sequence joins TRBV6-5 and TRBJ1-5; D gene uncertain. V was cut by 11 bases and J by 1 base, with 15 bases left in between. CDR1 is MNHEY and CDR2 is SVGAGI in the germline V gene. The CDR3 length is 14 residues. CDR3 residues: CAAGGPGSNQPQHF. CDR3 bases: TGTGCCGCAGGAGGGCCGGGGAGCAATCAGCCCCAGCATTTT.

The chain links TRBV6-2 or TRBV6-3 to TRBJ1-5; 7 positions agree with TRBD1. The junction had 10 bases not matched to a gene; V was cut back by 7 bases and J by 7 bases. The CDR3 consists of 14 residues. Germline CDR1 reads MNHEY; CDR2 reads SVGEGT. The DNA of the CDR3 is TGTGCCAGCACCCCAGGGGGGCCGGTGCAGCCCCAGCATTTT. It yields the protein CASTPGGPVQPQHF.

The chain carries TRBV19 and TRBJ1-2; D is ambiguous. Between the trimmed V and J ends, which lost 6 bases and 3 bases, there was a span of 14 bases. The length of the CDR3 is 14 residues. Germline CDR1 reads LNHDA; CDR2 reads SQIVND (reference sequence). CDR3 bases: TGTGCCAGTAGGTCGGTGGGTTTGGACTATGGCTACACCTTC. This translates into CASRSVGLDYGYTF.

The J gene is TRBJ1-5, the V gene TRBV7-2; D call uncertain. Germline CDR1 and CDR2: SGHTA and FQGNSA. The V end was cut by 6 bases, the J end by 2 bases, with 8 bases between. There are 13 residues in the CDR3. CDR3 loop: CASSRDRNQPQHF. The CDR3 DNA reads as TGTGCCAGCAGTAGGGATCGCAATCAGCCCCAGCATTTT.

The rearrangement uses TRBV25-1 and TRBJ2-5, with D perhaps TRBD1 or TRBD2 (5 bases each). Per germline, CDR1 MGHDK and CDR2 SYGVNS. Between the trimmed V and J ends, which lost 6 bases and 0 bases, there was a span of 20 bases. CDR3 length equals 17 residues. CDR3 nucleotide sequence: TGTGCCAGCAGGGAAGGGACGCAGCGTCTTTACCAAGAGACCCAGTACTTC. Translating it yields CASREGTQRLYQETQYF.

The rearrangement links TRBV2 to TRBJ2-1, with TRBD2 matching 9 bases. Germline V gives CDR1 SNHLY, CDR2 FYNNEI. Trimming cost V 6 bases and J 8 bases; bases outside gene matches: 8. The CDR3 spans 14 residues. The CDR3 nucleotides are TGTGCCAGCAGGAGGGGCGGGAGGGCCGATGAGCAGTTCTTC. Translation gives CASRRGGRADEQFF.

This chain uses TRBV7-4 with TRBJ1-5; D uncertain. Germline V gene sequence: CDR1 SGHVT, CDR2 SQSDAQ. The length of the CDR3 is 17 residues. Deletions cut 5 bases from V and 2 bases from J, with 19 bases between. The CDR3 loop is CASSLRMGTSGNQPQHF. In DNA form, the CDR3 reads TGTGCCAGCAGCCTCCGGATGGGAACAAGTGGCAATCAGCCCCAGCATTTT.

The chain joins TRBV5-4 to TRBJ1-2; 9 bases align to TRBD1. CDR3 length: 15 residues. V lost 4 bases to trimming and J lost 7 bases; unmatched junction nucleotides: 11. Germline loops: CDR1 SGHNT, CDR2 YYREEE (reference sequence). The CDR3 DNA follows: TGTGCCAGCAGCCCTCACAGGGGGCAGAATGGTGGCTACACCTTC. It encodes CASSPHRGQNGGYTF.